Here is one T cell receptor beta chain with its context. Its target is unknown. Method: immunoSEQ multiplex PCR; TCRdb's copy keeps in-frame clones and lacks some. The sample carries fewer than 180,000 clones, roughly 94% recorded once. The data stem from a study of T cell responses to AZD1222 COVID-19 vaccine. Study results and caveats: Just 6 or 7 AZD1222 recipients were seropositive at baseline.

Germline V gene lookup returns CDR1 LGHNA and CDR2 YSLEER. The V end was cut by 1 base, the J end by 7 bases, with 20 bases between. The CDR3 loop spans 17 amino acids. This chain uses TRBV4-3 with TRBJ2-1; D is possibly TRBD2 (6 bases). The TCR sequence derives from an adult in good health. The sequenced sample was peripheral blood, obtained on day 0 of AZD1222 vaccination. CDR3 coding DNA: TGCGCCAGCAGCCAAGGGGGCGGGGCCTTGTCGAGGAATGAGCAGTTCTTC. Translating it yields CASSQGGGALSRNEQFF.